This T cell receptor (beta chain) was identified during a study of cytomegalovirus exposure and HLA in healthy donors. Regarding the study as a whole: While the bulk of TCR sequences proved rare, some public TCRs turned up in many donors.

CDR1 is MNHEY, CDR2 SMNVEV, per germline (reference sequence). This CDR3 region has 14 residues. Deletions cut 0 bases from V and 7 bases from J, with 12 bases between. Of note for this clone: Its target is not known.

PCR was performed using 60 Vbeta and 13 Jbeta primers. Profiling relied on immunoSEQ multiplex PCR, and the TCRdb table lists in-frame clones only, not all of them. Among about 100,000 clones listed, around 60% were seen once. The chain recombines TRBV27 with TRBJ1-2, with a possible D match to TRBD1 (6 bases). This receptor was taken from a man younger than 45 in good health and CMV-seropositive. Source material: PBMCs. CDR3 DNA sequence: TGTGCCAGCAGTTTATCAGGGGGGGCCCTTGGCTACACCTTC. The encoded protein is CASSLSGGALGYTF.